This passage covers 26 T cell receptor beta chains from one sample sequenced in a study of cytomegalovirus exposure and HLA in healthy donors. Researchers ran the PCR with 60 Vbeta and 13 Jbeta primers. TCRdb keeps only in-frame clones here, not all; method: immunoSEQ multiplex PCR. The table includes around 120,000 clones, approximately 80% detected once. Input material: PBMCs. The receptors derive from a girl aged 2 to 9 in good health and CMV-seronegative.

The V call is TRBV2, the J call TRBJ2-3; 11 nucleotides line up with TRBD2. CDR1 and CDR2 from the germline V gene are SNHLY and FYNNEI. Losses at the gene ends were 2 bases for V and 2 bases for J; bases not matched to a gene: 12. The CDR3 is 19 residues long. The CDR3 is CASSERLFSLAGDTDTQYF. CDR3 bases: TGTGCCAGCAGTGAAAGGCTCTTCTCACTAGCGGGAGACACAGATACGCAGTATTTT.

The J gene is TRBJ1-2, the V gene TRBV6-5, with D tentatively TRBD1 (6 bases). V lost 4 bases, J lost 6 bases, and 12 bases lay in between. The CDR3 extends over 13 amino acids. Germline lookup yields CDR1 MNHEY and CDR2 SVGAGI. CDR3 sequence: CASSLQGSDGYTF. CDR3 nucleotides: TGTGCCAGCAGTTTACAGGGTTCGGATGGCTACACCTTC.

The rearrangement uses TRBV2 and TRBJ2-3, with TRBD2 matching over 11 bases. Germline loops: CDR1 SNHLY, CDR2 FYNNEI. The V and J ends lost 1 base and 2 bases, in that order; junction bases with no gene match: 17. The CDR3 consists of 21 residues. CDR3: CASSEEGLSSGGAFTTDTQYF. CDR3 DNA sequence: TGTGCCAGCAGTGAAGAAGGTCTAAGTAGCGGGGGGGCTTTTACCACAGATACGCAGTATTTT.

J is TRBJ2-7 and V is TRBV4-2; TRBD1 agrees at 11 bases. The junction had 10 bases not matched to a gene; V was cut back by 1 base and J by 5 bases. The germline V gene encodes CDR1 LGHNA and CDR2 YNFKEQ. The CDR3 is 17 residues long. CDR3 region: CASSQVFRGQGAHEQYF. In nucleotides, the CDR3 is TGTGCCAGCAGCCAAGTGTTTAGAGGACAGGGGGCCCACGAGCAGTACTTC.

J is TRBJ1-2 and V is TRBV18; TRBD1 matches at 8 bases. Per the germline V gene, CDR1 is KGHSH and CDR2 is LQKENI. The CDR3 extends over 14 amino acids. V dropped 3 bases and J dropped 8; count of bases not matched to a gene: 8. The CDR3 region is CASSPVKQGDGYTF. The DNA of the CDR3 is TGTGCCAGCTCACCGGTCAAACAGGGGGACGGCTACACCTTC.

This chain uses TRBV2 with TRBJ1-2; the D gene is possibly TRBD1 (5 bases). CDR3 length: 13 amino acids. Germline V gene sequence: CDR1 SNHLY, CDR2 FYNNEI. Deletions cut 4 bases from V and 8 bases from J, with 14 bases between. The CDR3 bases are TGTGCCAGCAGTGGACAGAGCCCAGGAGGCTACACCTTC. It specifies CASSGQSPGGYTF.

The rearrangement joins TRBV30 to TRBJ1-1; D gene unclear. Germline assignment: CDR1 GTSNPN and CDR2 SVGIG (reference sequence). The CDR3 totals 13 residues. With 0 bases removed from V and 2 bases from J, the gap between germline ends came to 7 bases. Here the CDR3 DNA reads TGTGCCTGGAGTGTATTAATCAACACTGAAGCTTTCTTT. The encoded protein is CAWSVLINTEAFF. Using reference TRBV30 and TRBJ1-1 for the parts outside the CDR3, the full variable domain is SQTIHQWPATLVQPVGSPLSLECTVEGTSNPNLYWYRQAAGRGLQLLFYSVGIGQISSEVPQNLSASRPQDRQFILSSKKLLLSDSGFYLCAWSVLINTEAFFGQGTRLTVV.

The chain recombines TRBV10-2 with TRBJ1-1; weak D call: TRBD1 (6 bases). CDR1 and CDR2 (germline): WSHSY, SAAADI. The CDR3 sequence is 12 residues long. Trimming took off 6 bases at V and 5 bases at J, with 10 bases between the two ends. CDR3 DNA: TGCGCCAGCAGACAGGGCTATACTGAAGCTTTCTTT. Protein: CASRQGYTEAFF.

The CDR3 nucleotides are TGTGCCAGCAGCTTAATTAGCGGAAGGGATACGCAGTATTTT. Its protein is CASSLISGRDTQYF. The genes are TRBV7-3 and TRBJ2-3; D might be TRBD2 (6 bases). The CDR3 totals 14 residues. V was trimmed by 1 base and J by 6 bases, leaving 11 bases between them. Germline CDR1 SGHTA, CDR2 FQGTGA.

The genes are TRBV4-2 and TRBJ2-1; the match to TRBD2 covers 12 bases. Per germline, CDR1 LGHNA and CDR2 YNFKEQ. J gave up 7 bases and V 4 bases, and 8 bases lay outside the gene matches. The CDR3 covers 16 residues. CDR3 region: CASSRGTSGRHNEQFF. The DNA for the CDR3 is TGTGCCAGCAGCCGAGGGACTAGCGGGCGTCATAATGAGCAGTTCTTC.

This chain joins TRBV4-1 and TRBJ2-1, with TRBD2 matching over 7 bases. Germline V gene sequence: CDR1 MGHRA, CDR2 YSYEKL. CDR3 length: 17 residues. The V gene end was trimmed by 2 bases and the J gene end by 4 bases; junction bases not matched to a gene: 11. This CDR3 is CASSQSPSGQTYNEQFF. CDR3 coding DNA: TGCGCCAGCAGCCAAAGTCCTAGCGGCCAAACATACAATGAGCAGTTCTTC.

The J gene is TRBJ2-3, the V gene TRBV5-1, with 10 bases identical to TRBD2. The V gene's germline CDR1 is SGHRS and CDR2 YFSETQ. The CDR3 contains 15 residues. J was trimmed by 1 base and V by 4 bases; bases with no gene match: 3. The CDR3 DNA is TGCGCCAGCAGCGGGGGGACTAGCGGCACAGATACGCAGTATTTT. Translation gives CASSGGTSGTDTQYF.

V and J are TRBV7-9 and TRBJ2-2; 9 bases are shared with TRBD1. CDR1 and CDR2 from the germline V gene are SEHNR and FQNEAQ (reference sequence). CDR3 length: 16 residues. V lost 10 bases, J lost 2 bases, and 11 bases stayed unmatched. The CDR3 reads CATRGETGGNTGELFF. CDR3 nucleotides: TGTGCCACCAGGGGGGAGACAGGGGGAAACACCGGGGAGCTGTTTTTT.

V gene TRBV6-6 combines with J gene TRBJ1-2; perhaps TRBD1 as D (6 bases). V was clipped by 7 bases and J by 5 bases, with 20 bases between them. This CDR3 spans 15 amino acids. CDR1 and CDR2 (germline): MNHNY, SVGAGI (reference sequence). The CDR3 loop is CASTPEGGAGYGYTF. For the CDR3, the DNA is TGTGCCAGCACCCCCGAAGGGGGAGCAGGGTATGGCTACACCTTC.

This chain uses TRBV5-4 with TRBJ2-1, with D perhaps TRBD2 (5 bases). There are 16 residues in the CDR3. Trimming removed 4 bases at V and 7 bases at J, with 21 bases between. CDR1 and CDR2 (germline): SGHNT, YYREEE (reference sequence). CDR3 DNA sequence: TGTGCCAGCAGCCCGGAAGCGAGGGCAGTCAGGAATGAGCAGTTCTTC. This encodes CASSPEARAVRNEQFF.

This chain uses TRBV19 with TRBJ1-1; TRBD1 is a possible D gene (6 bases). There are 12 residues in the CDR3. Trimming cost V 8 bases and J 4 bases, with 11 bases left between them. The germline gives CDR1 LNHDA, CDR2 SQIVND (reference sequence). The CDR3 nucleotides read TGTGCCAGTTCCAGGGGTAGCACTGAAGCTTTCTTT. Translating gives CASSRGSTEAFF.

V is TRBV9 and J is TRBJ2-1, with 9 bases fitting TRBD1. This CDR3 is built from 15 residues. Per germline, CDR1 SGDLS and CDR2 YYNGEE. V shed 4 bases, J shed 2 bases, and the junction held 4 bases outside the gene matches. The CDR3 loop reads CASSPRDRAYNEQFF. The CDR3 region has the DNA TGTGCCAGCAGCCCCCGGGACAGGGCCTACAATGAGCAGTTCTTC.

The V call is TRBV5-1, the J call TRBJ2-3; 7 bases line up with TRBD2. Germline trimming cut 1 base from V and 7 bases from J; bases unmatched to any gene: 9. CDR3 length equals 15 residues. Germline V gene sequence: CDR1 SGHRS, CDR2 YFSETQ. The CDR3 loop reads CASSLSGDSPNTQYF. For the CDR3, the DNA is TGCGCCAGCAGCTTGAGCGGGGACTCCCCTAATACGCAGTATTTT.

The chain has TRBV28 and TRBJ1-2, with a weak D call TRBD1 (5 bases). The CDR3 runs 13 residues. CDR1 is MDHEN and CDR2 is SYDVKM in the germline V gene. The V and J ends lost 8 bases and 7 bases respectively, with 17 bases between them. The CDR3 spells CASGPRGTFGYTF. The CDR3 coding sequence is TGTGCCAGCGGTCCACGGGGGACTTTTGGCTACACCTTC.

This rearrangement joins TRBV4-1 to TRBJ2-7, with D maybe TRBD2 (5 bases). CDR1 MGHRA and CDR2 YSYEKL come from the germline V gene. V gave up 0 bases and J gave up 6 bases, with 9 bases separating them. This CDR3 is 13 amino acids long. In DNA, the CDR3 is TGCGCCAGCAGCCAAGAGTCGGGGTTCGAGCAGTACTTC. Translating gives CASSQESGFEQYF.

The rearrangement joins TRBV18 to TRBJ2-1, with 8 bases identical to TRBD2. This CDR3 spans 17 amino acids. Per germline, CDR1 KGHSH and CDR2 LQKENI. The V segment lost 3 bases and the J segment 15 bases; nucleotides outside the gene matches: 22. CDR3 DNA: TGTGCCAGCTCACCTCAACCTCGGGGGGGAGATGAGTTTTCCGCGTTCTTC. Translation gives CASSPQPRGGDEFSAFF.

The gene calls are TRBV4-2 and TRBJ1-2, with D possibly TRBD1 on 6 matching bases. CDR1 LGHNA and CDR2 YNFKEQ come from the germline V gene. V lost 5 bases and J 6 bases, leaving 16 bases between the germline ends. The CDR3 has 14 amino acids. The CDR3 nucleotides are TGTGCCAGCAGCGCACGTACAGGGACGGATGGCTACACCTTC. It encodes CASSARTGTDGYTF.

The rearrangement joins TRBV7-2 to TRBJ2-5; 12 bases match TRBD2. Trimming cost V 3 bases and J 5 bases; bases outside gene matches: 10. The CDR3 covers 17 residues. Germline V lookup: CDR1 SGHTA, CDR2 FQGNSA. The CDR3 is CASSFLRLAGDGETQYF. The CDR3 nucleotides read TGTGCCAGCAGCTTCCTTCGACTAGCGGGAGATGGGGAGACCCAGTACTTC. Supplemented by reference TRBV7-2 and TRBJ2-5, the full variable domain reads GAGVSQSPSNKVTEKGKDVELRCDPISGHTALYWYRQSLGQGLEFLIYFQGNSAPDKSGLPSDRFSAERTGGSVSTLTIQRTQQEDSAVYLCASSFLRLAGDGETQYFGPGTRLLVL.

The genes are TRBV2 and TRBJ2-3; 7 nucleotides align to TRBD2. The CDR3 contains 15 residues. J was trimmed by 1 base and V by 3 bases; bases with no gene match: 4. Germline lookup yields CDR1 SNHLY and CDR2 FYNNEI. The CDR3 coding sequence is TGTGCCAGCAGTGATCGGGCGGGGGGCACAGATACGCAGTATTTT. It translates to CASSDRAGGTDTQYF.

The V call is TRBV27, the J call TRBJ2-3; D is unclear. Germline V CDR1 and CDR2: MNHEY, SMNVEV (reference sequence). The germline V and J ends were trimmed by 3 bases and 0 bases, with 4 bases remaining between them. The CDR3 spans 13 residues. The CDR3 DNA is TGTGCCAGCAGTTTCGGTAGCACAGATACGCAGTATTTT. Its translation: CASSFGSTDTQYF.

The chain recombines TRBV5-1 with TRBJ2-1; 13 bases match TRBD2. The CDR3 runs to 15 residues. Germline V gives CDR1 SGHRS, CDR2 YFSETQ. Germline trimming cut 4 bases from V and 8 bases from J; bases unmatched to any gene: 6. CDR3 DNA: TGCGCCAGCAGCCAAACTAGCGGGGGGGTGGATGAGCAGTTCTTC. It codes for CASSQTSGGVDEQFF. Looking up the rest from reference TRBV5-1 and TRBJ2-1 gives the full variable domain: KAGVTQTPRYLIKTRGQQVTLSCSPISGHRSVSWYQQTPGQGLQFLFEYFSETQRNKGNFPGRFSGRQFSNSRSEMNVSTLELGDSALYLCASSQTSGGVDEQFFGPGTRLTVL.